A single sample gave rise to the 29 T cell receptor beta chains below, sequenced in a study of blood T cell repertoires in COVID-19 (dated by TCRdb to the early 2020s). The library was built by means of the immunoSEQ multiplex PCR assay. The immuneACCESS repertoire file appears here via TCRdb, limited to in-frame rearrangements. These files lack a portion of the clones; in checked studies, under half of the deficit traces to unresolved V genes, and the cause of the others is not known. The sample includes some 170,000 clones, with about 79% observed a single time. The ten largest account for approximately 26% of the sample. Sequenced material: peripheral blood. The origin of the receptors is a woman between 65 and 79 years old with acute or convalescent COVID-19.

The chain combines TRBV4-2 with TRBJ2-2; D may be TRBD2 (6 bases). Germline V gene sequence: CDR1 LGHNA, CDR2 YNFKEQ. With 0 bases removed from V and 6 bases from J, the gap between germline ends came to 14 bases. The CDR3 is made up of 16 amino acids. DNA for the CDR3: TGTGCCAGCAGCCAAGAACTAGCTGGAAGGGCCGGGGAGCTGTTTTTT. Translation gives CASSQELAGRAGELFF.

This clone came up once. The rearrangement joins TRBV15 to TRBJ1-2; 9 nucleotides match TRBD1. Unmatched junction bases numbered 3, after V lost 0 bases and J lost 7 bases. Germline CDR1 and CDR2: LNHNV and YYDKDF (reference sequence). The CDR3 sequence is 14 residues long. CDR3 in amino acids: CATSRDLGQGGYTF. The CDR3, as DNA: TGTGCCACCAGCAGAGACCTGGGACAGGGTGGCTACACCTTC.

V and J are TRBV7-2 and TRBJ2-2, with D hard to call. Trimming shortened V by 1 base and J by 1 base, and 10 bases separated the two germline ends. The CDR3 consists of 16 residues. Germline values: CDR1 SGHTA, CDR2 FQGNSA. CDR3 region: CASSLGRQRNTGELFF. The CDR3 nucleotides read TGTGCCAGCAGCTTAGGGCGACAAAGGAACACCGGGGAGCTGTTTTTT. Combining the CDR3 with reference TRBV7-2 and TRBJ2-2 gives the whole variable domain GAGVSQSPSNKVTEKGKDVELRCDPISGHTALYWYRQSLGQGLEFLIYFQGNSAPDKSGLPSDRFSAERTGGSVSTLTIQRTQQEDSAVYLCASSLGRQRNTGELFFGEGSRLTVL.

This CDR3 is CASSALLARSSYNEQFF. In DNA, the CDR3 is TGTGCCAGCAGTGCACTCTTAGCGAGGAGCTCCTACAATGAGCAGTTCTTC. The rearrangement joins TRBV6-1 to TRBJ2-1, with TRBD2 as a possible D gene (5 bases). Trimming shortened V by 4 bases and J by 0 bases, and 16 bases separated the two germline ends. Germline-derived CDR1 and CDR2 are MNHNS and SASEGT. CDR3 length: 17 residues.

The V gene is TRBV4-2, the J gene TRBJ2-5; 10 positions agree with TRBD2. Germline CDR1 and CDR2: LGHNA and YNFKEQ. Losses at the gene ends were 0 bases for V and 2 bases for J; bases not matched to a gene: 0. The CDR3 covers 15 residues. The CDR3 sequence is CASSQELAGQETQYF. The CDR3 DNA reads as TGTGCCAGCAGCCAAGAACTAGCGGGGCAAGAGACCCAGTACTTC.

The V gene is TRBV2, the J gene TRBJ2-1; weak D call: TRBD2 (5 bases). The germline gives CDR1 SNHLY, CDR2 FYNNEI. This CDR3 spans 13 amino acids. Trimming stripped 5 bases from V and 1 base from J, with 6 bases between. This CDR3 reads CASSTSSYNEQFF. The CDR3 bases are TGTGCCAGCAGTACTAGTTCCTACAATGAGCAGTTCTTC.

The chain couples TRBV11-3 to TRBJ2-2, with 10 nucleotides matching TRBD1. There are 14 residues in the CDR3. Germline assignment: CDR1 SGHNT and CDR2 YENEEA. J was trimmed by 5 bases and V by 5 bases; bases with no gene match: 2. CDR3 nucleotide sequence: TGTGCCAGCAGCGTGGGACAGGGGACCGGGGAGCTGTTTTTT. Translation gives CASSVGQGTGELFF. The full variable domain, in which reference TRBV11-3 and TRBJ2-2 provide the parts outside the CDR3, is EAGVVQSPRYKIIEKKQPVAFWCNPISGHNTLYWYLQNLGQGPELLIRYENEEAVDDSQLPKDRFSAERLKGVDSTLKIQPAELGDSAVYLCASSVGQGTGELFFGEGSRLTVL.

The chain joins TRBV11-2 to TRBJ2-2; D perhaps matches TRBD1 (7 bases). Trimming stripped 4 bases from V and 0 bases from J, with 15 bases between. Per the germline V gene, CDR1 is SGHAT and CDR2 is FQNNGV. The CDR3 is 17 amino acids. The CDR3 region is CASSSRGGTANTGELFF. The CDR3 region has the DNA TGTGCCAGCAGCTCCCGAGGGGGGACAGCGAACACCGGGGAGCTGTTTTTT.

This sequence joins TRBV11-2 and TRBJ1-2; a weak D match, TRBD1 (5 bases). The CDR3 spans 13 residues. Germline values: CDR1 SGHAT, CDR2 FQNNGV. Deletions cut 1 base from V and 6 bases from J, with 9 bases between. The CDR3 DNA is TGTGCCAGCAGCTTAGGGGGGGTAAATGGCTACACCTTC. Protein product: CASSLGGVNGYTF.

This clone was counted a single time. This chain uses TRBV7-3 with TRBJ2-1; perhaps TRBD2 as D (5 bases). The CDR3 runs to 17 residues. The V gene lost 1 base and the J gene lost 3 bases, with 16 bases spanning the gap. Germline V gives CDR1 SGHTA, CDR2 FQGTGA. This chain's CDR3 is CASSLNPAGTSYNEQFF. In DNA form, the CDR3 reads TGTGCCAGCAGCTTAAACCCCGCGGGTACGAGCTACAATGAGCAGTTCTTC. The whole variable domain, remainder taken from reference TRBV7-3 and TRBJ2-1, is GAGVSQTPSNKVTEKGKYVELRCDPISGHTALYWYRQSLGQGPEFLIYFQGTGAADDSGLPNDRFFAVRPEGSVSTLKIQRTERGDSAVYLCASSLNPAGTSYNEQFFGPGTRLTVL.

This chain joins TRBV11-2 and TRBJ2-7; unclear D gene. The ends were cut back, 7 bases at V and 3 bases at J, with 13 bases in the middle. CDR3 length: 13 amino acids. From germline, CDR1 is SGHAT and CDR2 FQNNGV. Here the CDR3 DNA reads TGTGCCAGCACCCGCCCCCCCAGCTACGAGCAGTACTTC. Residues: CASTRPPSYEQYF.

The rearrangement joins TRBV19 to TRBJ2-5; D not certain. Trimming pared 4 bases from V and 0 bases from J, leaving 9 bases between. The CDR3 length is 14 residues. Germline CDR1 LNHDA, CDR2 SQIVND (reference sequence). CDR3 protein: CASSKRRDQETQYF. Written as DNA, the CDR3 is TGTGCCAGTAGTAAACGACGGGACCAAGAGACCCAGTACTTC. The whole variable domain, remainder taken from reference TRBV19 and TRBJ2-5, is DGGITQSPKYLFRKEGQNVTLSCEQNLNHDAMYWYRQDPGQGLRLIYYSQIVNDFQKGDIAEGYSVSREKKESFPLTVTSAQKNPTAFYLCASSKRRDQETQYFGPGTRLLVL.

The rearrangement links TRBV4-1 to TRBJ1-1, with D maybe TRBD1 (6 bases). Germline V gene sequence: CDR1 MGHRA, CDR2 YSYEKL. This CDR3 has 13 residues. V lost 4 bases and J 8 bases, leaving 14 bases between the germline ends. CDR3 coding DNA: TGCGCCAGCAGCCTACAGGGATTTGGCGAAGCTTTCTTT. It specifies CASSLQGFGEAFF.

The CDR3 here is CATGWRGRTGELFF. CDR3 nucleotide sequence: TGTGCCACCGGGTGGAGGGGACGCACCGGGGAGCTGTTTTTT. The genes are TRBV15 and TRBJ2-2; TRBD2 might be the D (6 bases). The germline V gene has CDR1 LNHNV and CDR2 YYDKDF (reference sequence). V was trimmed by 8 bases and J by 4 bases, leaving 14 bases between them. The CDR3 is 14 amino acids.

This sequence joins TRBV5-8 and TRBJ2-7; 12 bases line up with TRBD2. This CDR3 comprises 15 residues. V was pared by 0 bases and J by 7 bases, with 5 bases of the junction left unmatched. CDR1 and CDR2 (germline): SGHTS, YDEGEE. In nucleotides, the CDR3 is TGTGCCAGCAGCTTGGGACTAGCGGGAGTTTGGGAGCAGTACTTC. Translated: CASSLGLAGVWEQYF.

The chain is built from TRBV24-1 and TRBJ2-7; D is perhaps TRBD1 (6 bases). Germline-derived CDR1 and CDR2 are KGHDR and SFDVKD. The CDR3 extends over 13 amino acids. Trimming removed 3 bases from V and 7 bases from J, with 12 bases in between. The DNA for the CDR3 is TGTGCCACCAGTGATCCAGGGGTGGGGGAGCAGTACTTC. Translating it yields CATSDPGVGEQYF.

The chain uses TRBV6-5 and TRBJ2-6; D uncertain. This CDR3 is 16 amino acids long. The V gene lost 0 bases and the J gene lost 0 bases, with 6 bases spanning the gap. The germline gives CDR1 MNHEY, CDR2 SVGAGI. This CDR3 is CASSYSFNSGANVLTF. The CDR3 region has the DNA TGTGCCAGCAGTTACTCGTTTAACTCTGGGGCCAACGTCCTGACTTTC.

This chain uses TRBV30 with TRBJ1-6, with a weak D call TRBD1 (6 bases). This CDR3 is built from 15 residues. Germline CDR1 is GTSNPN and CDR2 is SVGIG (reference sequence). Deletions cut 3 bases from V and 5 bases from J, with 14 bases between. This chain's CDR3 is CAWRGGADNNSPLHF. As DNA, the CDR3 is TGTGCCTGGAGAGGGGGGGCGGATAATAATTCACCCCTCCACTTT. The full variable domain, rest sourced from reference TRBV30 and TRBJ1-6, is SQTIHQWPATLVQPVGSPLSLECTVEGTSNPNLYWYRQAAGRGLQLLFYSVGIGQISSEVPQNLSASRPQDRQFILSSKKLLLSDSGFYLCAWRGGADNNSPLHFGNGTRLTVT.

The V and J genes are TRBV12-5 and TRBJ2-1; weak D call: TRBD1 (5 bases). This CDR3 is 15 amino acids long. V lost 1 base and J 1 base, leaving 8 bases between the germline ends. CDR1 is LGHNT, CDR2 FRNRAP, per germline. CDR3 loop: CASGLGQGSYNEQFF. The CDR3 nucleotides read TGTGCTAGTGGTTTGGGGCAGGGTTCCTACAATGAGCAGTTCTTC.

The chain joins TRBV5-1 to TRBJ1-4; D is unclear. In germline, CDR1 is SGHRS, CDR2 YFSETQ. Between the trimmed V and J ends, which lost 2 bases and 6 bases, there was a span of 11 bases. The CDR3 covers 14 residues. The CDR3 coding sequence is TGCGCCAGCAGCTTAGGGAGAATTGATGAAAAACTGTTTTTT. The encoded protein is CASSLGRIDEKLFF.

This chain joins TRBV4-2 and TRBJ2-1, with TRBD2 identical over 10 bases. CDR3 length equals 15 residues. CDR1 is LGHNA and CDR2 is YNFKEQ in the germline V gene. V lost 1 base to trimming and J lost 5 bases; unmatched junction nucleotides: 2. The CDR3 nucleotides read TGTGCCAGCAGCCAAGCTAGCGGGAGCCACAATGAGCAGTTCTTC. As protein: CASSQASGSHNEQFF.

This clone was counted a few times. The gene calls are TRBV11-3 and TRBJ2-3, with D perhaps TRBD2 (6 bases). The V gene lost 5 bases and the J gene lost 5 bases, with 8 bases spanning the gap. The CDR3 has 12 amino acids. Germline CDR1 is SGHNT and CDR2 is YENEEA. The CDR3, as DNA: TGTGCCAGCAGCCAAGCGGGAGATACGCAGTATTTT. Translated, it gives CASSQAGDTQYF. Drawing the rest from reference TRBV11-3 and TRBJ2-3, the complete variable domain is EAGVVQSPRYKIIEKKQPVAFWCNPISGHNTLYWYLQNLGQGPELLIRYENEEAVDDSQLPKDRFSAERLKGVDSTLKIQPAELGDSAVYLCASSQAGDTQYFGPGTRLTVL.

The V call is TRBV9, the J call TRBJ1-2; TRBD1 aligns across 8 bases. The ends lost 4 bases at V and 4 bases at J; junction bases unmatched: 6. Germline CDR1 reads SGDLS; CDR2 reads YYNGEE. The CDR3 has 14 residues. Here the CDR3 reads CASSYRGSPYGYTF. The CDR3 coding sequence is TGTGCCAGCAGCTACAGGGGGTCTCCCTATGGCTACACCTTC.

The CDR3 DNA reads as TGTGCCAGCAGCGACCCCGGACAGCGAAACACCATATATTTT. This encodes CASSDPGQRNTIYF. The rearrangement joins TRBV3-1 (or the pseudogene TRBV3-2) to TRBJ1-3, with D perhaps TRBD1 (6 bases). The CDR3 totals 14 residues. The V end was cut by 5 bases, the J end by 5 bases, with 13 bases between. CDR1 and CDR2 from the germline V gene are LGHDT and YNNKEL (reference sequence).

This sequence joins TRBV21-1 and TRBJ2-7; the D call of TRBD2 is as the table states it, not checked on the DNA. TRBV21-1 is a recognized pseudogene. The CDR3 contains 17 residues. CDR3 nucleotide sequence: TGTGCCAGCAGCAAAAGACGTATGACTAGCGGGAGTTACGAGCAGTACTTC. This codes for CASSKRRMTSGSYEQYF.

The chain carries TRBV7-2 and TRBJ2-1, with D tentatively TRBD2 (6 bases). The germline gives CDR1 SGHTA, CDR2 FQGNSA. V lost 1 base to trimming and J lost 7 bases, with 20 bases between them. The CDR3 totals 17 residues. The DNA for the CDR3 is TGTGCCAGCAGCTTAGTGGGGTCGGGAGCCGGTTCGAATGAGCAGTTCTTC. Translating it yields CASSLVGSGAGSNEQFF.

This clone was detected once. This chain connects TRBV4-1 to TRBJ2-2; 11 bases line up with TRBD2. The CDR3 sequence is 19 residues long. Germline values: CDR1 MGHRA, CDR2 YSYEKL. Germline trimming cut 2 bases from V and 3 bases from J; bases unmatched to any gene: 11. The CDR3 here is CASSQMVAGGPGDTGELFF. Written as DNA, the CDR3 is TGCGCCAGCAGCCAAATGGTAGCGGGAGGGCCGGGGGACACCGGGGAGCTGTTTTTT.

The genes are TRBV7-9 and TRBJ2-5; 12 nucleotides align to TRBD2. This CDR3 has 18 amino acids. The V gene's germline CDR1 is SEHNR and CDR2 FQNEAQ (reference sequence). V gave up 5 bases and J gave up 4 bases; unmatched junction bases: 14. The CDR3 protein is CASSPLFLAGGHAETQYF. CDR3 coding DNA: TGTGCCAGCAGCCCCCTATTCCTAGCGGGAGGGCATGCAGAGACCCAGTACTTC.

The J gene is TRBJ1-4, the V gene TRBV7-2; no clear D. The length of the CDR3 is 14 residues. CDR1 and CDR2 (germline): SGHTA, FQGNSA. Between the trimmed V and J ends, which lost 5 bases and 4 bases, there was a span of 11 bases. DNA for the CDR3: TGTGCCAGCAGCAAGTACGGGAGTAATGAAAAACTGTTTTTT. It yields the protein CASSKYGSNEKLFF.